This T cell receptor beta chain was identified during a study of human T cells and chemical hapten exposure. Study background: The study patch tested 0.01% DPC on the upper back and read results at 6 days. Regarding the study as a whole: With patch test score, the counts of PT1 expanded TCRs showed a positive correlation. High-frequency TCRs, those above 1 in 1000, stayed the same after DPC sensitization.

As the library was built, unique molecular identifiers were attached to individual cDNA molecules. TCRdb re-called the RACE reads through MiXCR, storing one row per CDR3 protein. The profile shows more than 250,000 distinct CDR3 sequences, roughly 7.7% of them singletons. CDR1 and CDR2 (germline): SQVTM, ANQGSEA. The CDR3 runs 12 residues. V was trimmed by 7 bases and J by 4 bases, leaving 13 bases between them. The sample's time point: pre-sensitization, week 0. Regarding treatment: therapeutic diphenylcyclopropenone sensitization with weekly scalp DPC. A word on this clonotype: Its antigen is still unknown.

The gene calls are TRBV29-1 and TRBJ1-1; no firm D call. Material: whole blood, obtained in connection with sensitization to the hapten diphenylcyclopropenone (DPC). This clonotype originated in a man aged 18 to 30 with alopecia areata. Some clones in this sample may be carry-over from other donors' samples. This CDR3 reads CSAHEGPTEAFF. DNA for the CDR3: TGCAGCGCCCACGAGGGTCCCACTGAAGCTTTCTTT.